This passage covers 15 T cell receptor beta chains from one sample sequenced in a study of T cells in Graves' hyperthyroidism and ophthalmopathy. TCR beta CDR3 region amplification was performed from RNA transcripts. Researchers ran a first-round RT-PCR on the TCR CDR3 using the HTBI primer set. TCRdb fed the multiplex PCR reads into MiXCR, producing one record per CDR3 protein. The profile shows over 150,000 distinct CDR3 sequences, less than 20% of them singletons. The specimen was blood. These receptors originate from a woman aged 45-60 years with Graves' hyperthyroidism.

The gene calls are TRBV4-1 and TRBJ2-7; 9 nucleotides line up with TRBD2. Trimming took 2 bases from V and 3 from J; bases not matched to a gene: 8. CDR1 and CDR2 from the germline V gene are MGHRA and YSYEKL. This CDR3 has 16 amino acids. As DNA, the CDR3 is TGCGCCAGCAGCCAAAGGGCGGGAGGGAAAAACTACGAGCAGTACTTC. It translates to CASSQRAGGKNYEQYF.

This clonotype appeared many times. This chain joins TRBV7-9 and TRBJ1-1; no reliable D call. Germline CDR1 reads SEHNR; CDR2 reads FQNEAQ (reference sequence). The length of the CDR3 is 14 residues. V was pared by 2 bases and J by 1 base, with 8 bases between. As DNA, the CDR3 is TGTGCCAGCAGCTTAAACGGACCGAACACTGAAGCTTTCTTT. It encodes CASSLNGPNTEAFF.

This clonotype occurred a few times. This rearrangement joins TRBV7-9 to TRBJ2-5, with 9 bases aligning to TRBD1. The CDR3 contains 15 residues. Germline V lookup: CDR1 SEHNR, CDR2 FQNEAQ (reference sequence). V shed 4 bases and J 5 bases; nucleotides not matched to a gene: 8. CDR3 protein: CASSWQQGAGETQYF. The CDR3 DNA sequence: TGTGCCAGCAGCTGGCAACAGGGGGCGGGTGAGACCCAGTACTTC.

In its sample, this clonotype was seen many times. This chain joins TRBV27 and TRBJ2-1; maybe TRBD2 (5 bases). Germline assignment: CDR1 MNHEY and CDR2 SMNVEV (reference sequence). The CDR3 covers 16 residues. V was clipped by 6 bases and J by 0 bases, with 15 bases between them. The DNA for the CDR3 is TGTGCCAGCAGCCGATTAACGGGGAGCTCCTACAATGAGCAGTTCTTC. Its protein is CASSRLTGSSYNEQFF.

This clonotype has a count of ten or more. The chain links TRBV20-1 to TRBJ1-1; a possible D gene is TRBD1 (6 bases). Germline CDR1 reads DFQATT; CDR2 reads SNEGSKA (reference sequence). Trimming cost V 6 bases and J 6 bases, with 17 bases left between them. The CDR3 runs to 13 residues. The CDR3 reads CSAGGPGAAEAFF. In DNA form, the CDR3 reads TGCAGTGCCGGGGGACCGGGGGCGGCTGAAGCTTTCTTT.

In its sample, this clonotype was seen many times. V gene TRBV28 combines with J gene TRBJ2-7; D is unresolved. Trimming left V 5 bases short and J 7 bases short, with 12 bases between. The CDR3 length is 12 residues. Germline V CDR1 and CDR2: MDHEN, SYDVKM. The CDR3 nucleotides are TGTGCCAGCAGTCAGGCACATTCGGAGCAGTACTTC. Amino acids: CASSQAHSEQYF.

The CDR3 DNA sequence: TGTGCCAGCAGCCGTTTGTTCGGTGCGGCTAGCACAGATACGCAGTATTTT. Residues: CASSRLFGAASTDTQYF. The rearrangement uses TRBV5-6 and TRBJ2-3; no firm D call. In germline, CDR1 is SGHDT, CDR2 YYEEEE. The CDR3 totals 17 residues. Trimming pared 4 bases from V and 0 bases from J, leaving 18 bases between.

This clonotype appeared many times. CDR3 residues: CATSDLRDSQNIQYF. In nucleotides, the CDR3 is TGTGCCACCAGTGATCTCCGGGACAGTCAAAACATTCAGTACTTC. The chain links TRBV24-1 to TRBJ2-4; 7 bases align to TRBD1. CDR3 length: 15 residues. Per the germline V gene, CDR1 is KGHDR and CDR2 is SFDVKD. V lost 3 bases, J lost 5 bases, and 6 bases stayed unmatched.

This clonotype was detected a few times. The chain joins TRBV6-2 or TRBV6-3 to TRBJ2-7, with D uncertain. This CDR3 has 13 amino acids. Per the germline V gene, CDR1 is MNHEY and CDR2 is SVGEGT. Trimming pared 6 bases from V and 4 bases from J, leaving 13 bases between. Here the CDR3 DNA reads TGTGCCAGCAGCCCCTTTATTCGATACGAGCAGTACTTC. As protein: CASSPFIRYEQYF.

In its sample, this clonotype was seen once. This rearrangement joins TRBV28 to TRBJ1-6, with a weak D call TRBD1 (6 bases). The germline V gene encodes CDR1 MDHEN and CDR2 SYDVKM. This CDR3 has 15 residues. The V and J ends lost 6 bases and 6 bases respectively, with 15 bases between them. The CDR3: CASRKHRAGNSPLHF. CDR3 nucleotides: TGTGCCAGCAGAAAACACAGGGCGGGTAATTCACCCCTCCACTTT.

This clonotype occurred a few times. This chain joins TRBV10-3 and TRBJ2-7, with TRBD1 matching 7 bases. With V trimmed by 6 bases and J by 5 bases, 13 bases remained unmatched. The CDR3 contains 15 residues. The V gene's germline CDR1 is ENHRY and CDR2 SYGVKD. CDR3 residues: CAIRELNRGSDEQYF. The CDR3 DNA follows: TGTGCCATCAGAGAACTAAACAGGGGATCGGACGAGCAGTACTTC.

A few counts support this clonotype. The V gene is TRBV6-1, the J gene TRBJ2-1; 13 bases agree with TRBD2. This CDR3 region has 17 residues. V lost 7 bases to trimming and J lost 7 bases; unmatched junction nucleotides: 13. CDR1 and CDR2 from the germline V gene are MNHNS and SASEGT. For the CDR3, the DNA is TGTGCCAGCACAGCCGGGACTAGCGGGACGTCCCGAAATGAGCAGTTCTTC. Translation: CASTAGTSGTSRNEQFF.

The genes are TRBV20-1 and TRBJ2-2, with D uncertain. The germline V and J ends were trimmed by 0 bases and 0 bases, with 8 bases remaining between them. The CDR3 runs 15 residues. Germline V gives CDR1 DFQATT, CDR2 SNEGSKA (reference sequence). For the CDR3, the DNA is TGCAGTGCTAGAGATCTTCTAGCGAACACCGGGGAGCTGTTTTTT. It yields the protein CSARDLLANTGELFF.

This clonotype was detected ten times or more. This rearrangement joins TRBV20-1 to TRBJ1-5; D is perhaps TRBD1 (6 bases). Trimming left V 4 bases short and J 1 base short, with 17 bases between. This CDR3 is 16 amino acids long. CDR1 and CDR2 (germline): DFQATT, SNEGSKA (reference sequence). The CDR3 region has the DNA TGCAGTGCTACCGTTTGGGGGGGCAGGAGCAATCAGCCCCAGCATTTT. Amino acids: CSATVWGGRSNQPQHF.

The table lists this clonotype with many counts. The chain joins TRBV20-1 to TRBJ2-3; 9 positions agree with TRBD2. This CDR3 is built from 14 residues. Germline V CDR1 and CDR2: DFQATT, SNEGSKA (reference sequence). The J segment lost 3 bases and the V segment lost 7 bases, leaving 8 bases of the junction unmatched. DNA of the CDR3: TGCAGTGGGATCCGCGGGAGGGTAACAGATACGCAGTATTTT. Residues: CSGIRGRVTDTQYF.